These 32 T cell receptor beta chains share one sample of origin, sequenced in a study of CD8 T cells in ankylosing spondylitis. TCRdb analysed the 5' RACE reads with MiXCR anew, one entry per CDR3 protein. The sample has fewer than 400,000 distinct CDR3 sequences, 6.5% to 10% seen once. No cognate antigen is known for these TCRs. Study-wide points: Ankylosing spondylitis blood appeared to be characterized by a TCR beta motif of 8 or 9 highly homologous variants.

Sequenced input: blood, either unsorted or a sorted T cell fraction (not recorded which). The receptors shown here come from a male donor with ankylosing spondylitis.

The rearrangement links TRBV20-1 to TRBJ2-3; 13 bases match TRBD2. J lost 8 bases, V lost 5 bases, and 1 base had no gene match. Germline values: CDR1 DFQATT, CDR2 SNEGSKA (reference sequence). The CDR3 spans 12 residues. DNA of the CDR3: TGCAGTGCTTGGACTAGCGGGAGTACGCAGTATTTT. Its translation: CSAWTSGSTQYF.

The gene calls are TRBV4-2 and TRBJ1-6; tentatively, D is TRBD1 (5 bases). With 2 bases removed from V and 5 bases from J, the gap between germline ends came to 16 bases. The CDR3 runs 17 residues. CDR1 and CDR2 (germline): LGHNA, YNFKEQ. The CDR3 region is CASSQRTPRDHNSPLHF. CDR3 DNA sequence: TGTGCCAGCAGCCAAAGAACCCCCAGGGACCATAATTCACCCCTCCACTTT.

This clonotype was seen more than once but under ten times. V is TRBV7-2 and J is TRBJ2-1, with 8 positions matching TRBD2. The CDR3 loop spans 13 amino acids. Germline V lookup: CDR1 SGHTA, CDR2 FQGNSA. The junction had 9 bases not matched to a gene; V was cut back by 4 bases and J by 13 bases. Here the CDR3 reads CASSYSGRTPQFF. CDR3 nucleotide sequence: TGTGCCAGCAGCTACAGCGGGAGAACCCCTCAGTTCTTC.

There are many counts of this clonotype. The chain is built from TRBV12-3 or TRBV12-4 and TRBJ1-1; D might be TRBD1 (5 bases). V was clipped by 8 bases and J by 13 bases, with 17 bases between them. CDR3 length: 11 amino acids. The CDR3 sequence: CASFRGGEVFF. The CDR3 nucleotides are TGTGCCAGCTTTCGGGGGGGGGAGGTTTTCTTT.

Many counts were recorded for this clonotype. The V and J genes are TRBV10-3 and TRBJ2-1; 8 bases fit TRBD2. V lost 3 bases, J lost 11 bases, and 9 bases stayed unmatched. CDR1 is ENHRY, CDR2 SYGVKD, per germline. The CDR3 runs 14 residues. The CDR3 DNA reads TGTGCCATCAGTGACAAAGCGGGAGATAGTCAGCAGTTCTTC. It is translated as CAISDKAGDSQQFF.

The chain employs TRBV12-5 and TRBJ2-2; a weak D match, TRBD2 (6 bases). The CDR3 loop spans 15 amino acids. The V gene's germline CDR1 is LGHNT and CDR2 FRNRAP. With 3 bases removed from V and 4 bases from J, the gap between germline ends came to 12 bases. The CDR3 is CASGFVSGATGELFF. The CDR3, as DNA: TGTGCTAGTGGTTTTGTTAGCGGAGCCACCGGGGAGCTGTTTTTT.

The genes are TRBV19 and TRBJ2-1, with 9 bases fitting TRBD2. Trimming at V came to 6 bases and at J to 8 bases, leaving 11 bases not matched to a gene. The germline CDR1 and CDR2 sequences are LNHDA and SQIVND (reference sequence). The CDR3 is 15 amino acids. The CDR3 reads CASSWGSGRGYEQFF. The CDR3 nucleotides read TGTGCCAGTAGCTGGGGTAGCGGGAGAGGATATGAGCAGTTCTTC.

This clonotype showed up many times. The chain has TRBV7-8 and TRBJ2-2; 12 bases line up with TRBD2. The junction had 8 bases not matched to a gene; V was cut back by 6 bases and J by 6 bases. The CDR3 is 16 residues long. Germline V gives CDR1 SGHVS, CDR2 FQNEAQ. The CDR3 loop reads CASSKTSGRVSGELFF. In DNA form, the CDR3 reads TGTGCCAGCAGTAAGACTAGCGGGAGAGTCTCCGGGGAGCTGTTTTTT.

This clonotype was detected ten times or more. V gene TRBV28 combines with J gene TRBJ2-2; 10 nucleotides match TRBD2. With V trimmed by 5 bases and J by 4 bases, 1 base remained unmatched. In germline, CDR1 is MDHEN, CDR2 SYDVKM. This CDR3 contains 14 residues. DNA for the CDR3: TGTGCCAGCAGTCGGACTAGCGGCACCGGGGAGCTGTTTTTT. As protein: CASSRTSGTGELFF.

Only a few counts were recorded for this clonotype. The chain couples TRBV25-1 to TRBJ2-1; TRBD1 matches at 7 bases. V gave up 6 bases and J gave up 3 bases; unmatched junction bases: 11. This CDR3 is 16 amino acids long. Looked up from germline, CDR1 is MGHDK and CDR2 is SYGVNS. CDR3: CASSHIDREVYNEQFF. The DNA for the CDR3 is TGTGCCAGCAGCCACATTGACAGGGAAGTCTACAATGAGCAGTTCTTC.

This clonotype was detected ten times or more. The chain couples TRBV20-1 to TRBJ2-3; D not resolved. CDR3 size: 11 residues. Germline V gene data show CDR1 as DFQATT and CDR2 as SNEGSKA (reference sequence). With 5 bases removed from V and 3 bases from J, the gap between germline ends came to 6 bases. The CDR3 DNA follows: TGCAGTGCTCCCCGGACAGATACGCAGTATTTT. This translates into CSAPRTDTQYF.

The CDR3, as DNA: TGTGCCAGCAGTGAACCGGGACATGACTCCGAGCAGTACTTC. Translating gives CASSEPGHDSEQYF. V is TRBV25-1 and J is TRBJ2-7; tentatively, D is TRBD1 (6 bases). Per the germline V gene, CDR1 is MGHDK and CDR2 is SYGVNS. Trimming took 2 bases from V and 6 from J, leaving 14 bases between them. The CDR3 is 14 residues long.

The sample holds a few counts of this clonotype. CDR3 sequence reads: CASTGAGGPYEQYF. The CDR3 region has the DNA TGTGCCAGCACCGGAGCGGGAGGGCCTTACGAGCAGTACTTC. The rearrangement links TRBV27 to TRBJ2-7; 10 nucleotides line up with TRBD2. The germline gives CDR1 MNHEY, CDR2 SMNVEV (reference sequence). CDR3 length: 14 amino acids. With V trimmed by 7 bases and J by 4 bases, 7 bases remained unmatched.

This clonotype was counted between two and nine times. This chain connects TRBV16 to TRBJ1-2, with 9 bases lining up with TRBD1. The CDR3 has 15 amino acids. From germline, CDR1 is KGHSY and CDR2 FQNENV. V shed 1 base, J shed 4 bases, and the junction held 4 bases outside the gene matches. The CDR3 nucleotides read TGTGCCAGCAGCCAATGGGACAGGGCCGTCTATGGCTACACCTTC. Its protein is CASSQWDRAVYGYTF.

This clonotype was detected only a few times. The chain links TRBV7-6 to TRBJ2-5; possibly TRBD2 for D (5 bases). V lost 2 bases to trimming and J lost 7 bases, with 26 bases between them. The CDR3 spans 18 residues. Germline loops: CDR1 SGHVS, CDR2 FNYEAQ. CDR3 region: CASSLQSGGFGVEVTQYF. The CDR3 DNA sequence: TGTGCCAGCAGCTTACAGAGCGGCGGGTTCGGGGTGGAGGTGACCCAGTACTTC.

The table lists this clonotype with many counts. The chain is built from TRBV20-1 and TRBJ1-1, with a possible D match to TRBD1 (6 bases). Trimming took 5 bases from V and 1 from J, leaving 17 bases between them. The germline gives CDR1 DFQATT, CDR2 SNEGSKA (reference sequence). The CDR3 is 15 residues long. The CDR3 is CSAGGAFIQNTEAFF. CDR3 DNA sequence: TGCAGTGCTGGGGGGGCATTCATCCAGAACACTGAAGCTTTCTTT.

This clonotype was counted between two and nine times. This chain connects TRBV24-1 to TRBJ2-3, with TRBD1 as a possible D gene (6 bases). V was clipped by 4 bases and J by 4 bases, with 8 bases between them. The CDR3 consists of 13 residues. Germline V lookup: CDR1 KGHDR, CDR2 SFDVKD. The CDR3, as DNA: TGTGCCACCAGTGACCCAGGGGCAGATACGCAGTATTTT. It yields the protein CATSDPGADTQYF.

This clonotype showed up just a few times. J is TRBJ2-5 and V is TRBV3-1; 8 nucleotides align to TRBD2. This CDR3 is built from 14 residues. J was trimmed by 5 bases and V by 1 base; bases with no gene match: 3. The germline CDR1 and CDR2 sequences are LGHDT and YNNKEL (reference sequence). The DNA for the CDR3 is TGTGCCAGCAGCCAAGTTAGCGGGACGGAGACCCAGTACTTC. Amino acid sequence: CASSQVSGTETQYF.

This clonotype was found many times. The chain couples TRBV29-1 to TRBJ2-7; 7 bases match TRBD2. Germline V gene sequence: CDR1 SQVTM, CDR2 ANQGSEA. V shed 0 bases, J shed 5 bases, and the junction held 10 bases outside the gene matches. The CDR3 extends over 15 amino acids. Here the CDR3 reads CSVEDPTYGRHEQYF. In DNA, the CDR3 is TGCAGCGTTGAAGATCCGACTTACGGGAGGCACGAGCAGTACTTC.

There are many counts of this clonotype. V and J are TRBV12-3 or TRBV12-4 and TRBJ1-2; 9 bases fit TRBD1. Germline trimming cut 4 bases from V and 3 bases from J; bases unmatched to any gene: 15. This CDR3 comprises 18 residues. The CDR3 spells CASSSLVRQGVGDYGYTF. CDR3 DNA sequence: TGTGCCAGCAGTTCCCTGGTGAGACAGGGGGTTGGTGACTATGGCTACACCTTC.

This clonotype was picked up many times. The rearrangement uses TRBV4-3 and TRBJ1-4; D is ambiguous. Trimming pared 5 bases from V and 6 bases from J, leaving 10 bases between. The CDR3 is 13 residues long. Germline V lookup: CDR1 LGHNA, CDR2 YSLEER. The CDR3 DNA reads as TGCGCCAGCAGCGTAGCAGGCGATGAAAAACTGTTTTTT. This sequence encodes CASSVAGDEKLFF.

V and J are TRBV9 and TRBJ2-7; the D gene is possibly TRBD1 (5 bases). The V and J ends lost 0 bases and 6 bases respectively, with 16 bases between them. Germline assignment: CDR1 SGDLS and CDR2 YYNGEE. CDR3 size: 15 residues. The CDR3 spells CASSVATDPGCEQYF. The CDR3 DNA sequence: TGTGCCAGCAGCGTAGCGACAGACCCAGGGTGCGAGCAGTACTTC.

This clonotype was observed a handful of times. The genes are TRBV5-1 and TRBJ2-3; a possible D gene is TRBD2 (5 bases). The germline CDR1 and CDR2 sequences are SGHRS and YFSETQ. The length of the CDR3 is 12 residues. V was trimmed by 4 bases and J by 4 bases, leaving 7 bases between them. In nucleotides, the CDR3 is TGCGCCAGCAGCACTAGTCCAGATACGCAGTATTTT. Its protein product is CASSTSPDTQYF.

The rearrangement uses TRBV10-3 and TRBJ2-5, with a tentative D call TRBD2 (5 bases). Germline V gives CDR1 ENHRY, CDR2 SYGVKD. The CDR3 length is 12 residues. Trimming left V 8 bases short and J 5 bases short, with 12 bases between. CDR3 bases: TGTGCCATCGGCCGGGGTGATGAGACCCAGTACTTC. Its translation is CAIGRGDETQYF.

This clonotype appeared a few times. This sequence joins TRBV15 and TRBJ2-3, with 7 bases aligning to TRBD2. After removal of 2 bases from V and 3 bases from J, the junction contained 5 bases not matched to a gene. The CDR3 has 15 residues. Germline assignment: CDR1 LNHNV and CDR2 YYDKDF (reference sequence). The CDR3 sequence: CATSRPRGSTDTQYF. CDR3 DNA sequence: TGTGCCACCAGCAGACCGCGCGGGAGTACAGATACGCAGTATTTT.

This clonotype has a count of ten or more. The CDR3 is CSVEDPRTASTDTQYF. In DNA, the CDR3 is TGCAGCGTTGAAGATCCCCGGACAGCAAGCACAGATACGCAGTATTTT. J is TRBJ2-3 and V is TRBV29-1; tentatively, D is TRBD1 (6 bases). Germline V gene lookup returns CDR1 SQVTM and CDR2 ANQGSEA. Deletions cut 0 bases from V and 0 bases from J, with 13 bases between. CDR3 size: 16 residues.

In its sample, this clonotype was seen a few times. The V gene is TRBV27, the J gene TRBJ1-5, with a weak D call TRBD1 (5 bases). Germline values: CDR1 MNHEY, CDR2 SMNVEV (reference sequence). The length of the CDR3 is 13 residues. The ends were cut back, 8 bases at V and 5 bases at J, with 13 bases in the middle. For the CDR3, the DNA is TGTGCCAGCGGCCGGGGGGGATATCAGCCCCAGCATTTT. Translation gives CASGRGGYQPQHF.

The chain recombines TRBV7-8 with TRBJ2-1; TRBD2 matches at 12 bases. V shed 5 bases, J shed 7 bases, and the junction held 6 bases outside the gene matches. CDR3 length: 15 amino acids. The germline gives CDR1 SGHVS, CDR2 FQNEAQ. The chain's CDR3 is CASSRPGLAGNEQFF. The CDR3 DNA reads TGTGCCAGCAGCCGCCCGGGACTAGCGGGTAATGAGCAGTTCTTC.

This chain joins TRBV20-1 and TRBJ1-5; D is unresolved. The CDR3 extends over 14 amino acids. Trimming took 3 bases from V and 2 from J, leaving 11 bases between them. The V gene's germline CDR1 is DFQATT and CDR2 SNEGSKA (reference sequence). The chain's CDR3 is CSASPSEGNQPQHF. The CDR3 DNA follows: TGCAGTGCTAGTCCTTCGGAGGGCAATCAGCCCCAGCATTTT.

This chain joins TRBV9 and TRBJ2-5, with D perhaps given as TRBD1 or TRBD2 (5 bases each). CDR1 SGDLS and CDR2 YYNGEE come from the germline V gene. This CDR3 has 15 residues. V lost 0 bases, J lost 3 bases, and 12 bases lay in between. The CDR3 loop reads CASSVVGTTKETQYF. DNA for the CDR3: TGTGCCAGCAGCGTAGTAGGGACCACTAAAGAGACCCAGTACTTC. The whole variable domain, remainder taken from reference TRBV9 and TRBJ2-5, is DSGVTQTPKHLITATGQRVTLRCSPRSGDLSVYWYQQSLDQGLQFLIQYYNGEERAKGNILERFSAQQFPDLHSELNLSSLELGDSALYFCASSVVGTTKETQYFGPGTRLLVL.

The rearrangement uses TRBV3-1 and TRBJ2-7; D unresolved. V was clipped by 4 bases and J by 1 base, with 11 bases between them. This CDR3 is 14 amino acids long. Per the germline V gene, CDR1 is LGHDT and CDR2 is YNNKEL (reference sequence). The CDR3 DNA reads as TGTGCCAGCAGCCGAAGACCGGAGTCCTACGAGCAGTACTTC. Translating gives CASSRRPESYEQYF.

This clonotype was found a few times. The chain couples TRBV30 to TRBJ1-4; D gene uncertain. V was shortened by 8 bases and J by 5 bases, with 15 bases between the two germline ends. This CDR3 comprises 13 residues. Germline V lookup: CDR1 GTSNPN, CDR2 SVGIG (reference sequence). DNA of the CDR3: TGTGCCGGAACCGGGTCGCGGAATGAAAAACTGTTTTTT. It is translated as CAGTGSRNEKLFF.